Below, 22 T cell receptor beta chains from the same sample are listed, as sequenced in a study of beta chain features in type 1 diabetes. Sequenced material consisted of expressed TCRB transcripts (all of the isolated RNA was reverse transcribed). The table came from immunoSEQ multiplex PCR; TCRdb's copy has only in-frame clones and leaves some out. The sample records around 170,000 clones, over 7.5% being singletons. The sample was central memory CD4+ T cells from blood. The receptors were sampled from a woman between 18 and 30 years old in good health.

V usage is TRBV2 and J usage is TRBJ1-1, with TRBD1 matching 7 bases. CDR3 length: 14 amino acids. V gave up 4 bases and J gave up 5 bases; unmatched junction bases: 7. Germline-derived CDR1 and CDR2 are SNHLY and FYNNEI. The CDR3 here is CASSGQGSGTEAFF. The CDR3 DNA is TGTGCCAGCAGTGGACAGGGATCGGGAACTGAAGCTTTCTTT.

At least ten counts were recorded for this clone. The rearrangement uses TRBV5-1 and TRBJ2-1; D remains unclear. CDR1 and CDR2 from the germline V gene are SGHRS and YFSETQ. This CDR3 region has 15 residues. The V gene lost 2 bases and the J gene lost 6 bases, with 15 bases spanning the gap. CDR3 residues: CASSFGATFGNEQFF. The CDR3 DNA reads as TGCGCCAGCAGCTTCGGAGCGACGTTTGGCAATGAGCAGTTCTTC.

This clone was picked up a small number of times. The chain uses TRBV6-1 and TRBJ1-1, with 7 positions matching TRBD1. Germline loops: CDR1 MNHNS, CDR2 SASEGT. The trim removed 10 bases at V and 1 base at J, leaving 6 bases unmatched. The CDR3 contains 13 residues. CDR3 residues: CATSGQPNTEAFF. CDR3 bases: TGTGCCACATCGGGACAGCCGAACACTGAAGCTTTCTTT.

The sample holds a few counts of this clone. The rearrangement links TRBV9 to TRBJ2-6; possibly TRBD2 for D (5 bases). The CDR3 sequence is 18 residues long. Germline V gene sequence: CDR1 SGDLS, CDR2 YYNGEE. Trimming left V 0 bases short and J 1 base short, with 14 bases between. The CDR3 region is CASSVGLGRTSGANVLTF. The DNA of the CDR3 is TGTGCCAGCAGCGTAGGTCTCGGGCGGACTTCTGGGGCCAACGTCCTGACTTTC.

The V and J genes are TRBV6-5 and TRBJ1-5; tentative D call: TRBD1 (5 bases). The V gene lost 6 bases and the J gene lost 0 bases, with 9 bases spanning the gap. This CDR3 spans 14 amino acids. The V gene's germline CDR1 is MNHEY and CDR2 SVGAGI. The CDR3 bases are TGTGCCAGCAGCAAGGGGTATAGCAATCAGCCCCAGCATTTT. It codes for CASSKGYSNQPQHF.

The chain couples TRBV19 to TRBJ1-2; TRBD1 matches 8 bases. V shed 6 bases, J shed 0 bases, and the junction held 12 bases outside the gene matches. This CDR3 contains 17 residues. Germline loops: CDR1 LNHDA, CDR2 SQIVND (reference sequence). The CDR3 loop is CASSPQGQGATNYGYTF. The CDR3 DNA follows: TGTGCCAGTAGCCCACAGGGGCAGGGGGCGACTAACTATGGCTACACCTTC.

This clone was picked up a small number of times. In the same sample, other DNA sequences code for this CDR3. The chain carries TRBV30 and TRBJ2-3; TRBD2 matches at 7 bases. The germline gives CDR1 GTSNPN, CDR2 SVGIG (reference sequence). The CDR3 sequence is 13 residues long. V shed 4 bases and J 1 base; nucleotides not matched to a gene: 2. CDR3 residues: CAWTSGRTDTQYF. The CDR3 DNA sequence: TGTGCCTGGACTAGCGGCCGCACAGATACGCAGTATTTT.

In this sample, this clone turned up a few times. The gene calls are TRBV10-3 and TRBJ2-3; 8 nucleotides line up with TRBD2. The germline V gene encodes CDR1 ENHRY and CDR2 SYGVKD. This CDR3 comprises 15 residues. Trimming at V came to 7 bases and at J to 1 base, leaving 7 bases not matched to a gene. This chain's CDR3 is CAIKTSETGTDTQYF. CDR3 sequence (DNA): TGTGCCATCAAGACTAGCGAAACGGGCACAGATACGCAGTATTTT.

The table lists this clone with a few counts. This chain uses TRBV2 with TRBJ2-1, with TRBD2 matching over 10 bases. The CDR3 has 16 amino acids. Losses at the gene ends were 3 bases for V and 4 bases for J; bases not matched to a gene: 6. From germline, CDR1 is SNHLY and CDR2 FYNNEI. The CDR3 reads CASSERRTSGYNEQFF. The CDR3 nucleotides are TGTGCCAGCAGTGAGCGTAGGACTAGCGGTTACAATGAGCAGTTCTTC.

The CDR3 here is CASSISGTRNTGELFF. CDR3 DNA sequence: TGTGCCAGTAGTATATCCGGGACTAGAAACACCGGGGAGCTGTTTTTT. The V call is TRBV19, the J call TRBJ2-2, with 8 bases matching TRBD2. The V segment lost 2 bases and the J segment 2 bases; nucleotides outside the gene matches: 4. Germline CDR1 reads LNHDA; CDR2 reads SQIVND (reference sequence). The CDR3 is made up of 16 amino acids.

This clone was counted at least ten times. The chain employs TRBV10-3 and TRBJ2-1; the D is unclear. Germline CDR1 reads ENHRY; CDR2 reads SYGVKD. Trimming shortened V by 2 bases and J by 8 bases, and 10 bases separated the two germline ends. The CDR3 has 13 residues. The CDR3 nucleotides are TGTGCCATCAGTGAGGGTCCAGAGGATGAGCAGTTCTTC. This encodes CAISEGPEDEQFF.

This clone was found once. This CDR3 is also generated by other DNA sequences in the sample. The chain's CDR3 is CAISERASGRNEQFF. The CDR3, as DNA: TGTGCCATCAGTGAGAGGGCTAGCGGGAGAAACGAGCAGTTCTTC. The chain joins TRBV10-3 to TRBJ2-1; 10 nucleotides line up with TRBD2. Germline CDR1 reads ENHRY; CDR2 reads SYGVKD. There are 15 residues in the CDR3. The ends lost 2 bases at V and 10 bases at J; junction bases unmatched: 8.

This rearrangement joins TRBV27 to TRBJ1-1, with D tentatively TRBD1 (6 bases). CDR3 length: 17 residues. Trimming removed 0 bases at V and 3 bases at J, with 17 bases between. Germline V lookup: CDR1 MNHEY, CDR2 SMNVEV (reference sequence). The DNA of the CDR3 is TGTGCCAGCAGTTTATCGGGCGGGGGCGCCTTGTACACTGAAGCTTTCTTT. It encodes CASSLSGGGALYTEAFF.

The gene calls are TRBV2 and TRBJ2-3; tentative D call: TRBD1 (6 bases). The germline V and J ends were trimmed by 8 bases and 6 bases, with 21 bases remaining between them. Germline-derived CDR1 and CDR2 are SNHLY and FYNNEI. The length of the CDR3 is 15 residues. In DNA, the CDR3 is TGTGCCAGCTGTTTCGGGACACAGTACTCGGATACGCAGTATTTT. This gives the protein CASCFGTQYSDTQYF.

The V and J genes are TRBV5-1 and TRBJ2-3; D gene unclear. The germline V and J ends were trimmed by 3 bases and 0 bases, with 11 bases remaining between them. Germline-derived CDR1 and CDR2 are SGHRS and YFSETQ. The CDR3 extends over 15 amino acids. CDR3 region: CASSYAGYSTDTQYF. DNA of the CDR3: TGCGCCAGCAGCTACGCCGGGTATAGCACAGATACGCAGTATTTT.

This clone was seen only a few times. The rearrangement joins TRBV4-3 to TRBJ2-3, with TRBD2 matching 11 bases. Germline V gives CDR1 LGHNA, CDR2 YSLEER. The CDR3 sequence is 14 residues long. V was clipped by 3 bases and J by 6 bases; unmatched bases: 2. In DNA, the CDR3 is TGCGCCAGCAGCCAGAGGACTAGCGGGGATACGCAGTATTTT. Translating it yields CASSQRTSGDTQYF.

The gene calls are TRBV7-6 and TRBJ2-7; no definite D call. V shed 3 bases and J shed 6 bases, with 12 bases lying between them. The CDR3 is made up of 13 amino acids. The germline gives CDR1 SGHVS, CDR2 FNYEAQ. The CDR3 here is CASSFSVVAEQYF. The CDR3 DNA reads as TGTGCCAGCAGCTTCAGCGTAGTCGCCGAGCAGTACTTC.

This clone was detected a few times. The chain has TRBV5-1 and TRBJ2-3, with 8 positions matching TRBD2. The CDR3 totals 15 residues. Germline CDR1 and CDR2: SGHRS and YFSETQ. V dropped 4 bases and J dropped 1; count of bases not matched to a gene: 5. As DNA, the CDR3 is TGCGCCAGCAGCGTAGCGGGAAGAGGCACAGATACGCAGTATTTT. Its protein is CASSVAGRGTDTQYF.

The rearrangement uses TRBV9 and TRBJ2-1; D gene unclear. The germline CDR1 and CDR2 sequences are SGDLS and YYNGEE. V lost 3 bases and J lost 7, with 20 bases in between. The CDR3 length is 16 residues. CDR3 sequence (DNA): TGTGCCAGCAGCGACGGCGGTGGCCAACACAAGAATGAGCAGTTCTTC. It specifies CASSDGGGQHKNEQFF.

This clone was detected only a few times. The V and J genes are TRBV7-6 and TRBJ2-3; the D gene is possibly TRBD2 (5 bases). Trimming took 1 base from V and 3 from J, leaving 8 bases between them. The germline V gene encodes CDR1 SGHVS and CDR2 FNYEAQ. The CDR3 has 14 amino acids. The CDR3 bases are TGTGCCAGCAGCTTAGTGGGGAGTACAGATACGCAGTATTTT. Translation gives CASSLVGSTDTQYF.

This clone was recorded a few times. This sequence may be a read error, since a much larger clone differs from it by one base. Other DNA sequences in the sample encode the same CDR3. Written as DNA, the CDR3 is TGTGCCAGCAGCTTTAGTTACGAGCAGTACTTC. It codes for CASSFSYEQYF. The V and J genes are TRBV7-2 and TRBJ2-7; D gene unclear. The CDR3 consists of 11 residues. V lost 3 bases, J lost 4 bases, and 4 bases lay in between. CDR1 and CDR2 (germline): SGHTA, FQGNSA.

The V and J genes are TRBV30 and TRBJ2-4; 9 bases are a match to TRBD1. The CDR3 covers 15 residues. Trimming took 0 bases from V and 8 from J; bases not matched to a gene: 8. The germline CDR1 and CDR2 sequences are GTSNPN and SVGIG (reference sequence). The chain's CDR3 is CAWSVQGTGSDIQYF. CDR3 nucleotide sequence: TGTGCCTGGAGTGTACAAGGGACAGGGAGTGACATTCAGTACTTC.